This is a list of T cell receptor beta chains from one sample in a study of CD8+ T cells in alopecia areata. Profiled with immunoSEQ multiplex PCR; TCRdb holds only in-frame clones, not every one. The data contain 100,000 to 140,000 clones, roughly 84% of them seen just once; the ten biggest clones take up 20% to 25%. The sample in question was CD8+ T cells sorted from blood, obtained at week 24, from a patient treated with tofacitinib. These receptor sequences come from a human donor with alopecia areata. Each CDR3 is given with its conserved first and last residue. The D gene is left open where the match is weak. The listing skips clone size in some rows; elsewhere it reads once, few, many or a size class.

>TRBJ2-1|-|-|TRBV7-2
TGTGCCAGCAGCCCCGTTACAGGGTTAACCCCAAATGAGCAGTTCTTC
CASSPVTGLTPNEQFF
>TRBJ1-1|TRBD1|-|TRBV7-9
TGTGCCAGCAGCCTAGGGCGGACAGGGCGCAATGAAGCTTTCTTT
CASSLGRTGRNEAFF
>TRBJ2-5|TRBD2|-|TRBV7-2
TGTGCCAGCAGCTCAATACTGCGGGGGGGCGGAGAGACCCAGTACTTC
CASSSILRGGGETQYF
>TRBJ2-1|-|few|TRBV29-1
TGCAGCGTTGAAGACGAAGTAATCGGGAGAGCTACGGTTAATGAGCAGTTCTTC
CSVEDEVIGRATVNEQFF
>TRBJ2-7|-|-|TRBV4-1
TGCGCCAGCAGCCAAGAAACGTCGGGGGTTTTCTCCTACGAGCAGTACTTC
CASSQETSGVFSYEQYF
>TRBJ2-3|TRBD2|-|TRBV9
TGTGCCAGCAAGGAGGGCGGGGGAGACACAGATACGCAGTATTTT
CASKEGGGDTDTQYF
>TRBJ2-1|TRBD1|-|TRBV10-2
TGCGCCAGCAGTGATGTCGAGACAGGGGGCCGGTCCTACAATGAGCAGTTCTTC
CASSDVETGGRSYNEQFF
>TRBJ2-5|-|-|TRBV6-5
TGTGCCAGCAGTTACGGCTCAGGGGCAGAGACCCAGTACTTC
CASSYGSGAETQYF
>TRBJ2-7|-|-|TRBV7-2
TGTGCCAGCGCTCCCGGGGGCAGTTTCGAGCAGTACTTC
CASAPGGSFEQYF
>TRBJ2-5|TRBD2|-|TRBV5-1
TGCGCCAGCAGCGGCGACTTAGGCGGGGGGTTGGAGACCCAGTACTTC
CASSGDLGGGLETQYF
>TRBJ2-1|TRBD1|-|TRBV7-6
TGTGCCAGCAGCCGAGGGCGGACAGGGGGGAATGAGCAGTTCTTC
CASSRGRTGGNEQFF
>TRBJ2-5|-|-|TRBV25-1
TGTGCCAGCAGTGATGGGGAGACCCAGTACTTC
CASSDGETQYF
>TRBJ2-7|TRBD2|-|TRBV6-5
TGTGCCAGCAAAGAATCTAGCGGGGGGCTCCACGAGCAGTACTTC
CASKESSGGLHEQYF
>TRBJ1-1|-|once|TRBV2
TGTGCCAGCAGGGTAGGAACTTACACTGAAGCTTTCTTT
CASRVGTYTEAFF
>TRBJ1-1|-|-|TRBV4-1
TGCGCCAGCAGCCAAGTTGGGCCTCCGCGGTCGGGGGGCACTGAAGCTTTCTTT
CASSQVGPPRSGGTEAFF
>TRBJ1-1|-|-|TRBV6-1
TGTGCCAGCAGCGAAGGCCCATTGGCTGAAGCTTTCTTT
CASSEGPLAEAFF
>TRBJ2-5|TRBD2|-|TRBV4-3
TGCGCCAGCAGCCAAGATCGGGATAGCGGGGGGGCCGGAGAGACCCAGTACTTC
CASSQDRDSGGAGETQYF
>TRBJ2-7|-|-|TRBV4-1
TGCGCCAGCAGCCAAGCCTGGGGCAAGGACGAGCAGTACTTC
CASSQAWGKDEQYF
>TRBJ1-2|TRBD1|-|TRBV5-6
TGTGCCAGCAGCTCCGGGACAGCTAACTATGGCTACACCTTC
CASSSGTANYGYTF
>TRBJ2-2|-|-|TRBV6-5
TGTGCCAGCAGTTACTCGATTTCCGGGGGCAGGGGGGAGCTGTTTTTT
CASSYSISGGRGELFF
>TRBJ2-7|TRBD1|-|TRBV13
TGTGCCAGCAGCGGGGACAGGGGGGTCGAGCAGTACTTC
CASSGDRGVEQYF
>TRBJ2-7|-|-|TRBV4-1
TGCGCCAGCAGCCAAGGCTCAGAGCAGTACTTC
CASSQGSEQYF
>TRBJ2-2|-|-|TRBV11-2
TGTGCCAGCAGCCCCTCCGGGGAGCTGTTTTTT
CASSPSGELFF
>TRBJ2-1|-|-|TRBV5-7
TGTGCCAGCAGCTTTGGCCGGGGGACAAGGATCGGGGAGCAGTTCTTC
CASSFGRGTRIGEQFF
>TRBJ2-5|TRBD2|-|TRBV19
TGTGCCAGTACCCCGGGACTAGCGGAGCAAGAGACCCAGTACTTC
CASTPGLAEQETQYF
>TRBJ2-2|-|-|TRBV7-9
TGTGCCAGCCGCCCATGGTCGAACACCGGGGAGCTGTTTTTT
CASRPWSNTGELFF
>TRBJ1-4|-|-|TRBV19
TGTGCCAGTAGTAAGGGTGGTGCTTTTGAAAAACTGTTTTTT
CASSKGGAFEKLFF
>TRBJ2-7|-|-|TRBV6-6
TGTGCCAGCAGTTACTCCATCTTGTCCTACGAGCAGTACTTC
CASSYSILSYEQYF
>TRBJ2-5|-|-|TRBV29-1
TGCAGCGTTGAAGTCCCCAGCGGCCAAGAGACCCAGTACTTC
CSVEVPSGQETQYF
>TRBJ2-3|-|-|TRBV27
TGTGCCAGCAAGGGACAAATGATCACAGATACGCAGTATTTT
CASKGQMITDTQYF
>TRBJ2-7|TRBD1|-|TRBV29-1
TGCAGCGCCGGGACAGACTACGAGCAGTACTTC
CSAGTDYEQYF
>TRBJ2-7|-|-|TRBV4-3
TGCGCCAGCAGCCAAGACGTGAGGGGCCCTACAACCTACGAGCAGTACTTC
CASSQDVRGPTTYEQYF
>TRBJ2-2|TRBD2|-|TRBV30
TGTGCCTGGAAAGGACTAGCGCCGACCGGGGAGCTGTTTTTT
CAWKGLAPTGELFF
>TRBJ2-1|-|-|TRBV4-2
TGTGCCAGCAGCCAAGAGGGGGCGGATGGTATGTGGAATGAGCAGTTCTTC
CASSQEGADGMWNEQFF
>TRBJ1-2|-|-|TRBV4-1
TGCGCCAGCAGCCAAGATCCCGGCAGGATAGATGGCTACACCTTC
CASSQDPGRIDGYTF
>TRBJ1-4|-|-|TRBV15
TGTGCCACCAGCGAGGGGATTAATGAAAAACTGTTTTTT
CATSEGINEKLFF
>TRBJ2-7|-|-|TRBV5-6
TGTGCCAGCAGCCTGGGACACTACGAGCAGTACTTC
CASSLGHYEQYF
>TRBJ1-2|TRBD1|-|TRBV27
TGTGCCAGCAGTTTAGGCTCGGGACAGGGGGTCAATAACTATGGCTACACCTTC
CASSLGSGQGVNNYGYTF
>TRBJ2-2|-|-|TRBV7-6
TGTGCCAGCAGCTTGTCTGGGGCCGGGGAGCTGTTTTTT
CASSLSGAGELFF
>TRBJ2-1|-|-|TRBV29-1
TGCAGCGTTGTTGGGGGGGGCGCGTGGAATGAGCAGTTCTTC
CSVVGGGAWNEQFF
>TRBJ2-5|-|-|TRBV28
TGTGCCAGCAGTTTACAGGAGACCCAGTACTTC
CASSLQETQYF
>TRBJ2-1|-|-|TRBV4-1
TGCGCCAGCAGCCAAGATCCGGGGAATGAGCAGTTCTTC
CASSQDPGNEQFF
>TRBJ2-7|-|-|TRBV5-4
TGTGCCAGCAGCTTGGGACTAGGACTTGGGAACGAGCAGTACTTC
CASSLGLGLGNEQYF
>TRBJ2-5|TRBD1|few|TRBV27
TGTGCCAGCAAGTCTACAGGGGGGTGGGAGACCCAGTACTTC
CASKSTGGWETQYF
>TRBJ1-4|-|once|TRBV11-2
TGTGCCAGCAGCTTAGGGGCGGACTCAACTAATGAAAAACTGTTTTTT
CASSLGADSTNEKLFF
>TRBJ1-3|-|-|TRBV7-2
TGTGCCAGCAGCTTATTAGGACAAGAAAGTTTTGGAAACACCATATATTTT
CASSLLGQESFGNTIYF
>TRBJ2-3|-|-|TRBV7-9
TGTGCCAGCAGCCCCTCGGGGGCGGGCCCAAGGACAGATACGCAGTATTTT
CASSPSGAGPRTDTQYF
>TRBJ2-7|TRBD1|-|TRBV4-1
TGCGCCAGTAGCCTGGGACAGGATAACTACGAGCAGTACTTC
CASSLGQDNYEQYF
>TRBJ1-1|-|-|TRBV19
TGTGCCAGTAGTCCGACAGGAAGGGCCACTGAAGCTTTCTTT
CASSPTGRATEAFF
>TRBJ2-7|-|-|TRBV4-2
TGTGCCAGCAGCCCCCTCCCCTACGGGGGATTTCCCGTTTACGAGCAGTACTTC
CASSPLPYGGFPVYEQYF
>TRBJ2-3|TRBD2|-|TRBV9
TGTGCCAGCAGCGCCTCGGGACTAGCGACAGATACGCAGTATTTT
CASSASGLATDTQYF
>TRBJ2-7|TRBD2|-|TRBV10-3
TGTGCCATCAGTGAGCCGGGGGACTACTACGAGCAGTACTTC
CAISEPGDYYEQYF
>TRBJ2-1|TRBD2|-|TRBV27
TGTGCCAGCAGTTTATTGGCTAGCGGGGGGCCACAGTTCTTC
CASSLLASGGPQFF
>TRBJ2-1|TRBD2|-|TRBV5-6
TGTGCCAGCAGCTCCACCGGGACTAGGCATGAGCAGTTCTTC
CASSSTGTRHEQFF
>TRBJ2-2|-|-|TRBV12-5
TGTGCTAGTTCCTGGGCGGACACCGGGGAGCTGTTTTTT
CASSWADTGELFF
>TRBJ1-5|-|-|TRBV7-9
TGTGCCAGCAGCCCGAAGGGGGGCAGGGATCAGCCCCAGCATTTT
CASSPKGGRDQPQHF
>TRBJ2-3|-|-|TRBV11-1
TGTGCCAGCGAGACTAGTACAGATACGCAGTATTTT
CASETSTDTQYF
>TRBJ1-2|-|-|TRBV6-5
TGTGCCAGCAGTTACTCGGGCGATGGCTACACCTTC
CASSYSGDGYTF
>TRBJ2-1|-|-|TRBV27
TGTGCCAGCAGTATGGGGACGGGGCATGGTGAGCAGTTCTTC
CASSMGTGHGEQFF